What follows are 27 T cell receptor beta chains derived from one specimen sequenced in a study of T cells in Graves' hyperthyroidism and ophthalmopathy. Amplified TCR beta CDR3 regions came from RNA transcripts. During a first-round RT-PCR of the TCR CDR3, the HTBI primer set was used. TCRdb reprocessed the multiplex PCR reads with MiXCR, giving one entry per CDR3 protein. The repertoire has roughly 630,000 distinct CDR3 sequences, 15% to 18% of them found once; the top ten carry about 7%. Sequencing was performed on blood. Receptor source: a woman in her twenties or thirties with Graves' hyperthyroidism.

This clonotype was found many times. The gene calls are TRBV6-5 and TRBJ2-7; 10 nucleotides agree with TRBD1. The germline gives CDR1 MNHEY, CDR2 SVGAGI. The V gene end was trimmed by 3 bases and the J gene end by 3 bases; junction bases not matched to a gene: 5. The CDR3 spans 15 residues. The DNA for the CDR3 is TGTGCCAGCAGTTATACCGGGACAGGGGTCTACGAGCAGTACTTC. Protein product: CASSYTGTGVYEQYF.

This clonotype was detected many times. This chain links TRBV7-2 with TRBJ2-1; D is possibly TRBD2 (6 bases). This CDR3 has 15 residues. Trimming stripped 0 bases from V and 9 bases from J, with 15 bases between. The germline V gene encodes CDR1 SGHTA and CDR2 FQGNSA. DNA for the CDR3: TGTGCCAGCAGCTTAGCGACGGGAGACAGTATTGAGCAGTTCTTC. Protein sequence: CASSLATGDSIEQFF.

This clonotype was seen ten or more times. V gene TRBV12-3 or TRBV12-4 combines with J gene TRBJ2-5, with 7 nucleotides matching TRBD1. The V gene end was trimmed by 3 bases and the J gene end by 2 bases; junction bases not matched to a gene: 3. CDR3 length: 14 amino acids. The CDR3 reads CASSFDRVQETQYF. DNA for the CDR3: TGTGCCAGCAGTTTCGACAGGGTTCAAGAGACCCAGTACTTC.

J is TRBJ2-7 and V is TRBV29-1, with D maybe TRBD1 (5 bases). Germline CDR1 is SQVTM and CDR2 is ANQGSEA. The CDR3 extends over 13 amino acids. V shed 5 bases and J shed 2 bases, with 13 bases lying between them. The CDR3 region has the DNA TGCAGCGTTACCCAGGGAAGCCCCTACGAGCAGTACTTC. Translating gives CSVTQGSPYEQYF.

This clonotype was observed a single time. This could be a read error, since a much larger clone is one nucleotide away. This CDR3 is missing its conserved last phenylalanine or tryptophan, likely due to a read error. The chain uses TRBV12-3 or TRBV12-4 and TRBJ1-2, with a tentative D call TRBD1 (6 bases). There are 14 residues in the CDR3. V was trimmed by 5 bases and J by 2 bases, leaving 12 bases between them. As DNA, the CDR3 is TGTGCCAGCAGTCCACAGGGAACCAACTATGGCTACACCCTC. Translated: CASSPQGTNYGYTL.

This clonotype was detected a few times. This chain connects TRBV20-1 to TRBJ1-3; D is unresolved. The V and J ends lost 5 bases and 0 bases respectively, with 17 bases between them. The CDR3 contains 16 residues. Germline V gene sequence: CDR1 DFQATT, CDR2 SNEGSKA (reference sequence). Here the CDR3 reads CSAGMGPYFSGNTIYF. The DNA of the CDR3 is TGCAGTGCTGGCATGGGCCCTTACTTCTCTGGAAACACCATATATTTT.

Many counts were recorded for this clonotype. The chain couples TRBV27 to TRBJ1-1, with unresolved D. Germline-derived CDR1 and CDR2 are MNHEY and SMNVEV (reference sequence). V was trimmed by 6 bases and J by 3 bases, leaving 11 bases between them. The CDR3 has 13 amino acids. CDR3 region: CASRRLPHTEAFF. CDR3 in DNA: TGTGCCAGCAGGAGATTACCTCACACTGAAGCTTTCTTT.

This clonotype was counted between two and nine times. The chain employs TRBV4-3 and TRBJ2-2, with 11 positions matching TRBD2. Germline CDR1 and CDR2: LGHNA and YSLEER. V trimming: 0 bases; J trimming: 7 bases; junction bases outside the gene matches: 7. The CDR3 covers 17 residues. The DNA of the CDR3 is TGCGCCAGCAGCCAAGATCGGCTAGCGGGAGGCTACGGGGAGCTGTTTTTT. Amino acids: CASSQDRLAGGYGELFF.

This chain connects TRBV4-3 to TRBJ2-2; possibly TRBD1 for D (6 bases). Between the trimmed V and J ends, which lost 4 bases and 5 bases, there was a span of 17 bases. This CDR3 is 16 amino acids long. Germline V lookup: CDR1 LGHNA, CDR2 YSLEER. CDR3 nucleotides: TGCGCCAGCAGCCTCTTTAGGGGGAGTGTAACCGGGGAGCTGTTTTTT. Translating it yields CASSLFRGSVTGELFF.

The chain combines TRBV6-4 with TRBJ2-7; the match to TRBD2 covers 7 bases. The CDR3 is 17 amino acids. Trimming removed 6 bases from V and 4 bases from J; junction bases left unmatched: 18. Germline lookup yields CDR1 MRHNA and CDR2 SNTAGT. The CDR3 coding sequence is TGTGCCAGCAGAACACGATTGGGAGGACTAGAGTGGTACGAGCAGTACTTC. It encodes CASRTRLGGLEWYEQYF.

Concerning this clonotype: At one end, the junction sequence differs from germline, possibly due to a read error. The rearrangement joins TRBV14 to TRBJ1-1; D gene uncertain. Germline-derived CDR1 and CDR2 are SGHDN and FVKESK. This CDR3 has 13 residues. The CDR3 coding sequence is TGTGCCAGCAGCCAATTCATGAACGCTGAAGCTTTCTTT. It specifies CASSQFMNAEAFF.

This clonotype was counted many times. The J gene is TRBJ2-7, the V gene TRBV6-2 or TRBV6-3, with TRBD2 matching over 14 bases. Germline CDR1 is MNHEY and CDR2 is SVGEGT. Trimming at V came to 7 bases and at J to 5 bases, leaving 4 bases not matched to a gene. CDR3 length: 14 amino acids. CDR3 loop: CASTGTSGSDEQYF. For the CDR3, the DNA is TGTGCCAGCACCGGGACTAGCGGGAGTGACGAGCAGTACTTC.

This clonotype was counted between two and nine times. CDR3 in amino acids: CASSYSRGYEQFF. The CDR3 DNA reads TGTGCCAGCAGTTACTCGCGGGGGTATGAGCAGTTCTTC. The chain couples TRBV6-6 to TRBJ2-1, with 7 bases that match TRBD2. The CDR3 has 13 residues. With 0 bases clipped from V and 8 bases from J, the junction kept 1 base outside the gene matches. Per germline, CDR1 MNHNY and CDR2 SVGAGI (reference sequence).

This sequence joins TRBV12-3 or TRBV12-4 and TRBJ1-1, with D maybe TRBD1 (6 bases). V lost 3 bases, J lost 11 bases, and 22 bases lay in between. The CDR3 loop spans 15 amino acids. The CDR3 nucleotides are TGTGCCAGCAGTTTTGGATGGACAGCCGCCACCTGGGCTTTCTTT. Translating it yields CASSFGWTAATWAFF.

This clonotype occurred many times. CDR3 amino acids: CASGAGVTGGIRSYNEQFF. CDR3 DNA: TGTGCTAGTGGCGCGGGGGTTACAGGGGGCATTCGGTCCTACAATGAGCAGTTCTTC. The rearrangement joins TRBV12-5 to TRBJ2-1; 9 positions agree with TRBD1. CDR3 length: 19 amino acids. Germline-derived CDR1 and CDR2 are LGHNT and FRNRAP. V shed 6 bases and J 1 base; nucleotides not matched to a gene: 16.

Worth noting for this clonotype: Since a much larger clone is just one base distant, this may be a read error. The rearrangement links TRBV28 to TRBJ2-1, with D possibly TRBD1 on 5 matching bases. The last part of the DNA fits TRBJ2-7 better; the J call may be wrong. The CDR3 is 12 residues long. Germline-derived CDR1 and CDR2 are MDHEN and SYDVKM. CDR3 sequence (DNA): TGTGCCAGCGGGGCCTCCTACAATGAGCAGTACTTC. This gives the protein CASGASYNEQYF.

This clonotype was seen ten or more times. The chain couples TRBV5-1 to TRBJ1-4; D is perhaps TRBD1 (5 bases). Trimming removed 0 bases at V and 7 bases at J, with 16 bases between. Germline CDR1 SGHRS, CDR2 YFSETQ. The CDR3 covers 16 residues. DNA of the CDR3: TGCGCCAGCAGCTTGGGAACAGGTGGGATTTCTGAAAAACTGTTTTTT. The encoded protein is CASSLGTGGISEKLFF.

The chain links TRBV9 to TRBJ2-2; 9 bases are a match to TRBD1. This CDR3 is built from 16 residues. The J segment lost 4 bases and the V segment lost 0 bases, leaving 4 bases of the junction unmatched. Looked up from germline, CDR1 is SGDLS and CDR2 is YYNGEE. The CDR3: CASSVAWGQGTGELFF. As DNA, the CDR3 is TGTGCCAGCAGCGTAGCTTGGGGACAGGGCACCGGGGAGCTGTTTTTT.

In this sample, this clonotype turned up many times. The chain employs TRBV7-9 and TRBJ2-1; 8 nucleotides agree with TRBD2. Germline CDR1 and CDR2: SEHNR and FQNEAQ (reference sequence). J lost 4 bases, V lost 3 bases, and 11 bases had no gene match. The CDR3 runs to 17 residues. This chain's CDR3 is CASSFGSGRGSYNEQFF. CDR3 DNA: TGTGCCAGCAGCTTTGGGAGCGGGAGAGGAAGTTACAATGAGCAGTTCTTC.

This chain connects TRBV6-5 to TRBJ2-7, with 8 bases matching TRBD2. Looked up from germline, CDR1 is MNHEY and CDR2 is SVGAGI. J was trimmed by 0 bases and V by 5 bases; bases with no gene match: 18. The CDR3 has 19 residues. The CDR3 bases are TGTGCCAGCAGTCACAGTTTGTCTAGCGGGCCGTTTAGCTCCTACGAGCAGTACTTC. It specifies CASSHSLSSGPFSSYEQYF.

This chain's CDR3 is CASSLPPVSYEQYF. CDR3 DNA: TGTGCCAGCAGCTTACCCCCAGTCTCCTACGAGCAGTACTTC. The chain uses TRBV11-2 and TRBJ2-7, with no clear D. The germline V gene has CDR1 SGHAT and CDR2 FQNNGV. The CDR3 runs to 14 residues. V was cut by 2 bases and J by 0 bases, with 8 bases left in between.

This chain links TRBV9 with TRBJ2-4; D perhaps matches TRBD2 (6 bases). The CDR3 length is 16 residues. V was clipped by 7 bases and J by 8 bases, with 25 bases between them. The germline V gene has CDR1 SGDLS and CDR2 YYNGEE. DNA for the CDR3: TGTGCCAGCTCCGCCGGTGGGCGGGGCGACCTTCACATTCAGTACTTC. It yields the protein CASSAGGRGDLHIQYF.

V usage is TRBV7-2 and J usage is TRBJ2-1, with D hard to call. The V gene's germline CDR1 is SGHTA and CDR2 FQGNSA. The CDR3 contains 11 residues. V lost 5 bases, J lost 6 bases, and 5 bases lay in between. The DNA for the CDR3 is TGTGCCAGCAGCCCGGTCAATGAGCAGTTCTTC. This encodes CASSPVNEQFF.

There are many counts of this clonotype. V gene TRBV2 combines with J gene TRBJ2-1, with D perhaps assigned TRBD1 or TRBD2 (6 bases each). The CDR3 consists of 14 residues. The germline gives CDR1 SNHLY, CDR2 FYNNEI. The V end was cut by 6 bases, the J end by 10 bases, with 19 bases between. The DNA of the CDR3 is TGTGCCAGCAGAGAGTTTAGGGGGGACGCAGAGCAGTTCTTC. Protein product: CASREFRGDAEQFF.

This chain uses TRBV6-5 with TRBJ1-2; TRBD1 matches 7 bases. This CDR3 region has 13 residues. Germline V lookup: CDR1 MNHEY, CDR2 SVGAGI. The J segment lost 6 bases and the V segment lost 2 bases, leaving 3 bases of the junction unmatched. CDR3 residues: CASSYIRGDGYTF. As DNA, the CDR3 is TGTGCCAGCAGTTACATCAGGGGGGATGGCTACACCTTC.

This clonotype was observed a handful of times. The rearrangement joins TRBV19 to TRBJ2-3; TRBD2 might be the D (6 bases). The CDR3 covers 14 residues. Trimming took off 3 bases at V and 4 bases at J, with 11 bases between the two ends. The germline CDR1 and CDR2 sequences are LNHDA and SQIVND (reference sequence). The CDR3 nucleotides read TGTGCCAGTAGTATTGGGGGAGGAGCAGATACGCAGTATTTT. Protein: CASSIGGGADTQYF.

This clonotype was counted many times. The chain recombines TRBV5-1 with TRBJ2-7, with 9 bases matching TRBD1. This CDR3 has 16 residues. V lost 0 bases, J lost 4 bases, and 8 bases stayed unmatched. Germline CDR1 reads SGHRS; CDR2 reads YFSETQ. CDR3 sequence (DNA): TGCGCCAGCAGCTTGGGGGAGACAGGGGGAGAATACGAGCAGTACTTC. Its translation: CASSLGETGGEYEQYF. Full variable domain (remainder filled in from reference TRBV5-1 and TRBJ2-7): KAGVTQTPRYLIKTRGQQVTLSCSPISGHRSVSWYQQTPGQGLQFLFEYFSETQRNKGNFPGRFSGRQFSNSRSEMNVSTLELGDSALYLCASSLGETGGEYEQYFGPGTRLTVT.